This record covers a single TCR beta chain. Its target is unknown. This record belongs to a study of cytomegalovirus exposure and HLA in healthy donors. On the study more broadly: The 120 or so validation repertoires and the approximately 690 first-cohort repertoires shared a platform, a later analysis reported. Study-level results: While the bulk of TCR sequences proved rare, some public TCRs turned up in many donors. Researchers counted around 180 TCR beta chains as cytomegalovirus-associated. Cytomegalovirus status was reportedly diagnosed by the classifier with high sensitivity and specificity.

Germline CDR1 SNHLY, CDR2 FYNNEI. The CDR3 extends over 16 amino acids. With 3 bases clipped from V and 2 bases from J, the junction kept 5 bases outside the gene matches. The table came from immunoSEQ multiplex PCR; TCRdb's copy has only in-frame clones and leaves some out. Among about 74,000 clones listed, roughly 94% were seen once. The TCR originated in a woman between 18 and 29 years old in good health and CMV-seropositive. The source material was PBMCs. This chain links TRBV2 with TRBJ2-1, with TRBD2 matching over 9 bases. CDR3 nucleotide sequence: TGTGCCAGCAGTGAGTTAGCGGGAGTAGCCTACAATGAGCAGTTCTTC. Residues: CASSELAGVAYNEQFF. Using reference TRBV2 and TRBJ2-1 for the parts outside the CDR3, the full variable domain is EPEVTQTPSHQVTQMGQEVILRCVPISNHLYFYWYRQILGQKVEFLVSFYNNEISEKSEIFDDQFSVERPDGSNFTLKIRSTKLEDSAMYFCASSELAGVAYNEQFFGPGTRLTVL.